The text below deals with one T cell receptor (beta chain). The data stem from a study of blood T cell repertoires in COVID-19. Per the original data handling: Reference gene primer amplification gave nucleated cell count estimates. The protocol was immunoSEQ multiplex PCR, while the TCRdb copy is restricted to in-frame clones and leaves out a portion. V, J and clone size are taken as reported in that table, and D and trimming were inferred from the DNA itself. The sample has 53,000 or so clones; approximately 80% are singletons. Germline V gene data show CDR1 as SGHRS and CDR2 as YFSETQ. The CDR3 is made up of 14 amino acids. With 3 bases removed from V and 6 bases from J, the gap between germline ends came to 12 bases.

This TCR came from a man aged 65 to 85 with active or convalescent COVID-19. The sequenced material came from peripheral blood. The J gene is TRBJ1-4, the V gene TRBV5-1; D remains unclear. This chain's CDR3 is CASSWSAVDEKLFF. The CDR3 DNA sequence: TGCGCCAGCAGCTGGAGCGCAGTCGATGAAAAACTGTTTTTT.